This TCR beta chain was found in a study of cytomegalovirus exposure and HLA in healthy donors. V lost 4 bases and J 5 bases, leaving 14 bases between the germline ends. CDR1 SGHRS and CDR2 YFSETQ come from the germline V gene. The length of the CDR3 is 14 residues. Data came from immunoSEQ multiplex PCR; TCRdb stores just in-frame clones and leaves some out. This sample yields about 64,000 clones, of which roughly 89% are seen a single time; over 1.5% belongs to the top ten. The TCR originated in a young woman in good health and CMV-seronegative. Source material: PBMCs. V is TRBV5-1 and J is TRBJ2-3; D gene ambiguous. The CDR3 DNA reads as TGCGCCAGCAGCCTGCTGCGAGATTTAGATACGCAGTATTTT. Its translation: CASSLLRDLDTQYF.